One and the same sample provided the 26 T cell receptor beta chains below, sequenced in a study of Ad26.COV2.S vaccination and SARS-CoV-2 variants. Repertoires were generated with immunoSEQ multiplex PCR, while TCRdb's copy carries only in-frame clones and drops some. The sample yields around 340,000 clones, about 88% seen once. The treatment is: roughly 18 received Ad26.COV2.S at low or high dose, single or two shots; a few received placebo; per-sample allocation not given. The samples were gathered on day 63 after the first injection of vaccine or placebo. The sequenced sample was peripheral blood, obtained in a trial of Ad26.COV2.S vaccine versus placebo. The origin of the receptors is a person between 18 and 65 years old who received the Ad26.COV2.S COVID-19 vaccine or a placebo.

The chain has TRBV19 and TRBJ2-1; no clear D. Deletions cut 7 bases from V and 6 bases from J, with 13 bases between. Germline V gives CDR1 LNHDA, CDR2 SQIVND (reference sequence). The CDR3 has 13 residues. CDR3 in DNA: TGTGCCAGTAATCCTCGCCTGGGCAATGAGCAGTTCTTC. Its protein product is CASNPRLGNEQFF. Using reference TRBV19 and TRBJ2-1 for the parts outside the CDR3, the full variable domain is DGGITQSPKYLFRKEGQNVTLSCEQNLNHDAMYWYRQDPGQGLRLIYYSQIVNDFQKGDIAEGYSVSREKKESFPLTVTSAQKNPTAFYLCASNPRLGNEQFFGPGTRLTVL.

The rearrangement joins TRBV6-5 to TRBJ2-1; D is unclear. Germline V CDR1 and CDR2: MNHEY, SVGAGI. The CDR3 is 14 residues long. V was trimmed by 2 bases and J by 8 bases, leaving 13 bases between them. For the CDR3, the DNA is TGTGCCAGCAGTTACAGGAGTGTAGTGCATGAGCAGTTCTTC. It encodes CASSYRSVVHEQFF.

The V and J genes are TRBV5-4 and TRBJ2-3; TRBD1 matches at 7 bases. J lost 2 bases, V lost 0 bases, and 3 bases had no gene match. The germline V gene encodes CDR1 SGHNT and CDR2 YYREEE (reference sequence). The CDR3 has 15 amino acids. In nucleotides, the CDR3 is TGTGCCAGCAGCTTGGACAGGGGCCTCACAGATACGCAGTATTTT. Its translation: CASSLDRGLTDTQYF.

This chain links TRBV7-2 with TRBJ2-7, with 7 bases lining up with TRBD2. CDR1 is SGHTA and CDR2 is FQGNSA in the germline V gene. Trimming removed 2 bases from V and 3 bases from J; junction bases left unmatched: 7. The CDR3 sequence is 15 residues long. CDR3 sequence: CASSLTPSGVYEQYF. CDR3 nucleotides: TGTGCCAGCAGCTTAACCCCTAGCGGAGTCTACGAGCAGTACTTC.

V usage is TRBV27 and J usage is TRBJ1-5, with D maybe TRBD1 (5 bases). The CDR3 loop spans 16 amino acids. Trimming pared 6 bases from V and 1 base from J, leaving 16 bases between. Germline CDR1 is MNHEY and CDR2 is SMNVEV (reference sequence). CDR3 nucleotides: TGTGCCAGCAGCCGCTCCACCTGGGGGAGCAATCAGCCCCAGCATTTT. Translated: CASSRSTWGSNQPQHF.

The chain carries TRBV19 and TRBJ2-1; D call uncertain. This CDR3 has 15 residues. Per germline, CDR1 LNHDA and CDR2 SQIVND (reference sequence). V dropped 3 bases and J dropped 2 bases, with 11 bases sitting between them. The CDR3 bases are TGTGCCAGTAGTATTTTGGGGAATGCCTACAATGAGCAGTTCTTC. It specifies CASSILGNAYNEQFF.

The CDR3 coding sequence is TGTGCCAGCAGTTTGACAGGGCCCAATGAGCAGTTCTTC. It is translated as CASSLTGPNEQFF. This chain links TRBV5-6 with TRBJ2-1; 7 nucleotides align to TRBD1. This CDR3 comprises 13 residues. CDR1 and CDR2 from the germline V gene are SGHDT and YYEEEE. V was pared by 5 bases and J by 6 bases, with 5 bases of the junction left unmatched.

This clone appeared once. The V call is TRBV18, the J call TRBJ2-2; D is unresolved. CDR1 is KGHSH, CDR2 LQKENI, per germline. CDR3 length: 15 amino acids. Trimming left V 2 bases short and J 2 bases short, with 9 bases between. The CDR3 region is CASSPGPTNTGELFF. CDR3 sequence (DNA): TGTGCCAGCTCACCAGGACCTACCAACACCGGGGAGCTGTTTTTT.

The chain links TRBV12-5 to TRBJ2-3; 8 nucleotides align to TRBD2. The CDR3 loop spans 13 amino acids. CDR1 is LGHNT, CDR2 FRNRAP, per germline. J gave up 4 bases and V 7 bases, and 4 bases lay outside the gene matches. This CDR3 is CASAGLAPDTQYF. CDR3 DNA: TGTGCTAGTGCTGGACTAGCCCCAGATACGCAGTATTTT. Based on the CDR3 plus reference TRBV12-5 and TRBJ2-3, the full variable domain is DARVTQTPRHKVTEMGQEVTMRCQPILGHNTVFWYRQTMMQGLELLAYFRNRAPLDDSGMPKDRFSAEMPDATLATLKIQPSEPRDSAVYFCASAGLAPDTQYFGPGTRLTVL.

There are a few counts of this clone. The V call is TRBV6-1, the J call TRBJ1-2, with D possibly being TRBD1 (5 bases). Trimming took 3 bases from V and 6 from J, leaving 23 bases between them. The length of the CDR3 is 17 residues. Germline loops: CDR1 MNHNS, CDR2 SASEGT. CDR3 DNA: TGTGCCAGCAGTGACGACAGAAGGCGGAAGGGGCGGAATGGCTACACCTTC. It translates to CASSDDRRRKGRNGYTF.

The chain uses TRBV3-1 (or the pseudogene TRBV3-2) and TRBJ1-2, with TRBD1 matching over 7 bases. J gave up 4 bases and V 5 bases, and 4 bases lay outside the gene matches. Germline lookup yields CDR1 LGHDT and CDR2 YNNKEL (reference sequence). The CDR3 runs 13 residues. CDR3 residues: CASSFRQGYGYTF. CDR3 nucleotide sequence: TGTGCCAGCAGCTTCAGACAGGGCTATGGCTACACCTTC.

The chain has TRBV4-1 and TRBJ1-1; D unclear. The V gene's germline CDR1 is MGHRA and CDR2 YSYEKL. The V and J ends lost 1 base and 0 bases respectively, with 9 bases between them. The CDR3 loop spans 15 amino acids. The CDR3: CASSQGAEMNTEAFF. The CDR3 DNA follows: TGCGCCAGCAGCCAAGGGGCGGAGATGAACACTGAAGCTTTCTTT.

The V call is TRBV14, the J call TRBJ1-1; D is unresolved. Per germline, CDR1 SGHDN and CDR2 FVKESK. The CDR3 runs 14 residues. Trimming took 1 base from V and 1 from J, leaving 7 bases between them. This chain's CDR3 is CASSQGTKNTEAFF. In DNA form, the CDR3 reads TGTGCCAGCAGCCAAGGGACCAAGAACACTGAAGCTTTCTTT.

The rearrangement uses TRBV2 and TRBJ1-1; no firm D call. The CDR3 has 14 amino acids. The germline V gene has CDR1 SNHLY and CDR2 FYNNEI. Trimming cost V 5 bases and J 3 bases, with 13 bases left between them. The CDR3 nucleotides read TGTGCCAGCAGTTCTCGGGTTCGTGACACTGAAGCTTTCTTT. Translating gives CASSSRVRDTEAFF.

This clone has only one observation. The rearrangement joins TRBV7-8 to TRBJ1-2; possibly TRBD1 for D (6 bases). CDR3 size: 14 residues. Trimming pared 2 bases from V and 3 bases from J, leaving 10 bases between. CDR1 is SGHVS, CDR2 FQNEAQ, per germline. The DNA of the CDR3 is TGTGCCAGCAGCTTACAGGGGCTGGACTATGGCTACACCTTC. It translates to CASSLQGLDYGYTF.

Concerning this clone: Its ends do not fully match the called genes, so a read error is possible. J is TRBJ1-2 and V is TRBV19, with D unclear. This CDR3 has 9 residues. CDR1 and CDR2 (germline): LNHDA, SQIVND (reference sequence). CDR3 sequence: CASSGGGIF. The CDR3 nucleotides read TGTGCCAGTAGTGGAGGCGGGATCTTC. The variable domain in full, with the rest retrieved from reference TRBV19 and TRBJ1-2, is DGGITQSPKYLFRKEGQNVTLSCEQNLNHDAMYWYRQDPGQGLRLIYYSQIVNDFQKGDIAEGYSVSREKKESFPLTVTSAQKNPTAFYLCASSGGGIFGSGTRLTVV.

This clone was counted a single time. CDR3 in DNA: TGTGCCAGCAGCCTACTACAGGGCCCGAAAAACTATGGCTACACCTTC. Encoded protein: CASSLLQGPKNYGYTF. The V call is TRBV13, the J call TRBJ1-2; D possibly corresponds to TRBD1 (6 bases). The CDR3 has 16 residues. Looked up from germline, CDR1 is PRHDT and CDR2 is FYEKMQ (reference sequence). The V end lost 5 bases, the J end lost 2 bases, and 18 bases lay between the germline ends.

The chain carries TRBV3-1 (or the pseudogene TRBV3-2) and TRBJ1-1; D is unresolved. The ends were cut back, 1 base at V and 1 base at J, with 4 bases in the middle. CDR3 length: 13 amino acids. Germline values: CDR1 LGHDT, CDR2 YNNKEL (reference sequence). The CDR3: CASSQGSNTEAFF. The CDR3 DNA reads as TGTGCCAGCAGCCAAGGGTCGAACACTGAAGCTTTCTTT.

The chain uses TRBV4-3 and TRBJ2-2; 8 bases line up with TRBD2. The CDR3 spans 14 residues. CDR1 LGHNA and CDR2 YSLEER come from the germline V gene. Germline trimming cut 8 bases from V and 1 base from J; bases unmatched to any gene: 3. CDR3 in amino acids: CASRTSRNTGELFF. The CDR3 DNA is TGCGCCAGCCGGACTAGCAGGAACACCGGGGAGCTGTTTTTT.

This clone was observed once. The chain joins TRBV3-1 (or the pseudogene TRBV3-2) to TRBJ1-5; TRBD1 is a possible D gene (5 bases). From germline, CDR1 is LGHDT and CDR2 YNNKEL (reference sequence). V lost 1 base and J lost 0, with 7 bases in between. The CDR3 consists of 15 residues. The CDR3 sequence is CASSQATGSNQPQHF. The DNA for the CDR3 is TGTGCCAGCAGCCAAGCTACAGGTAGCAATCAGCCCCAGCATTTT.

This clone was found once. The chain employs TRBV6-1 and TRBJ2-7; either TRBD1 or TRBD2 may fit D (5 bases each). Germline V lookup: CDR1 MNHNS, CDR2 SASEGT. V was trimmed by 2 bases and J by 3 bases, leaving 14 bases between them. The CDR3 is 15 amino acids. The CDR3 region has the DNA TGTGCCAGCAGTGAAACCCCCGGGACGGTCTACGAGCAGTACTTC. Encoded protein: CASSETPGTVYEQYF.

The V and J genes are TRBV7-8 and TRBJ1-5, with no clear D. This CDR3 is 14 amino acids long. Germline CDR1 and CDR2: SGHVS and FQNEAQ. V was cut by 1 base and J by 4 bases, with 8 bases left in between. The CDR3 region is CASSLVRENQPQHF. Here the CDR3 DNA reads TGTGCCAGCAGCTTAGTAAGGGAGAATCAGCCCCAGCATTTT.

J is TRBJ1-5 and V is TRBV4-2, with D unclear. Germline V gives CDR1 LGHNA, CDR2 YNFKEQ. Trimming removed 7 bases from V and 1 base from J, with 17 bases in between. This CDR3 is built from 16 residues. CDR3 protein: CASTQRFGDSNQPQHF. CDR3 bases: TGTGCCAGCACCCAGAGGTTCGGAGACAGCAATCAGCCCCAGCATTTT.

A few counts support this clone. V usage is TRBV7-2 and J usage is TRBJ1-3; D remains ambiguous. The V end was cut by 1 base, the J end by 2 bases, with 9 bases between. Per germline, CDR1 SGHTA and CDR2 FQGNSA. The CDR3 consists of 15 residues. Here the CDR3 DNA reads TGTGCCAGCAGCTTAGTTTTGGGTACTGGAAACACCATATATTTT. Translating it yields CASSLVLGTGNTIYF.

The chain joins TRBV27 to TRBJ2-7; tentatively, D is TRBD1 (6 bases). This CDR3 has 15 residues. Per the germline V gene, CDR1 is MNHEY and CDR2 is SMNVEV (reference sequence). Trimming pared 4 bases from V and 0 bases from J, leaving 13 bases between. CDR3 sequence (DNA): TGTGCCAGCAGTTCCGGGACACTTCTCTCCTACGAGCAGTACTTC. Translated, it gives CASSSGTLLSYEQYF.

The chain links TRBV28 to TRBJ1-5, with TRBD1 matching 7 bases. This CDR3 has 13 amino acids. In germline, CDR1 is MDHEN, CDR2 SYDVKM. After removal of 8 bases from V and 3 bases from J, the junction contained 4 bases not matched to a gene. The CDR3 nucleotides are TGTGCCAGCGTACAGGGGATCAATCAGCCCCAGCATTTT. It specifies CASVQGINQPQHF. Using reference TRBV28 and TRBJ1-5 for the parts outside the CDR3, the full variable domain is DVKVTQSSRYLVKRTGEKVFLECVQDMDHENMFWYRQDPGLGLRLIYFSYDVKMKEKGDIPEGYSVSREKKERFSLILESASTNQTSMYLCASVQGINQPQHFGDGTRLSIL.